The 18 T cell receptor beta chains presented below share a single source sample, sequenced in a study of cytomegalovirus exposure and HLA in healthy donors. PCR amplification relied on 60 Vbeta primers (plus 13 Jbeta primers). Measured with immunoSEQ multiplex PCR; TCRdb has only the in-frame clones, and not every one. The sample includes about 110,000 clones, about 70% of them seen just once. Sequencing was performed on PBMCs. Receptor source: a man in his thirties or forties in good health and CMV-seronegative.

The chain combines TRBV5-1 with TRBJ1-4, with D tentatively TRBD1 (5 bases). Germline assignment: CDR1 SGHRS and CDR2 YFSETQ. The length of the CDR3 is 14 residues. V lost 3 bases, J lost 8 bases, and 14 bases lay in between. The CDR3 protein is CASSSQGGGEKLFF. The CDR3, as DNA: TGCGCCAGCAGCTCGCAGGGTGGGGGGGAAAAACTGTTTTTT.

This sequence joins TRBV2 and TRBJ1-4, with D possibly being TRBD1 (6 bases). The CDR3 contains 13 residues. The V gene lost 6 bases and the J gene lost 7 bases, with 12 bases spanning the gap. CDR1 is SNHLY, CDR2 FYNNEI, per germline. The CDR3, as DNA: TGTGCCAGCAGCCGGACAGAGTTTGAAAAACTGTTTTTT. Its translation: CASSRTEFEKLFF.

J is TRBJ2-7 and V is TRBV19; TRBD2 agrees at 7 bases. J was trimmed by 4 bases and V by 6 bases; bases with no gene match: 6. From germline, CDR1 is LNHDA and CDR2 SQIVND (reference sequence). This CDR3 comprises 13 residues. The CDR3 nucleotides are TGTGCCAGTAGCTGGGCTAGCGGTTACGAGCAGTACTTC. It specifies CASSWASGYEQYF.

This CDR3 is CASSFDKISYNEQFF. The CDR3 DNA reads TGTGCCAGCAGCTTCGACAAGATCTCCTACAATGAGCAGTTCTTC. The chain is built from TRBV5-4 and TRBJ2-1; D call uncertain. CDR3 length: 15 amino acids. V lost 2 bases to trimming and J lost 0 bases, with 9 bases between them. Germline assignment: CDR1 SGHNT and CDR2 YYREEE (reference sequence).

The J gene is TRBJ2-7, the V gene TRBV5-1; D remains unclear. The CDR3 consists of 15 residues. The V gene's germline CDR1 is SGHRS and CDR2 YFSETQ. V lost 0 bases, J lost 2 bases, and 12 bases lay in between. The CDR3 is CASSLAAGSPYEQYF. The CDR3 DNA reads TGCGCCAGCAGCTTGGCTGCAGGCTCTCCCTACGAGCAGTACTTC.

J is TRBJ1-5 and V is TRBV7-2; TRBD1 aligns across 8 bases. Looked up from germline, CDR1 is SGHTA and CDR2 is FQGNSA. With V trimmed by 5 bases and J by 2 bases, 5 bases remained unmatched. The CDR3 extends over 15 amino acids. The CDR3 DNA reads as TGTGCCAGCAGCCGCCCGGGACAGGGCAATCAGCCCCAGCATTTT. Translating gives CASSRPGQGNQPQHF.

This clone was counted a few times. V gene TRBV7-8 combines with J gene TRBJ2-7; the match to TRBD1 covers 10 bases. The length of the CDR3 is 15 residues. V was pared by 5 bases and J by 3 bases, with 7 bases of the junction left unmatched. Germline CDR1 and CDR2: SGHVS and FQNEAQ. The CDR3 sequence is CASSHGTGEFYEQYF. The CDR3 DNA is TGTGCCAGCAGCCACGGGACAGGGGAATTCTACGAGCAGTACTTC.

J is TRBJ2-3 and V is TRBV7-3; a possible D gene is TRBD1 (6 bases). This CDR3 spans 14 amino acids. The germline V gene encodes CDR1 SGHTA and CDR2 FQGTGA. Trimming removed 2 bases from V and 1 base from J, with 7 bases in between. The CDR3 nucleotides read TGTGCCAGCAGCTTACCAGGGGGCACAGATACGCAGTATTTT. It yields the protein CASSLPGGTDTQYF. The variable domain in full, with the rest retrieved from reference TRBV7-3 and TRBJ2-3, is GAGVSQTPSNKVTEKGKYVELRCDPISGHTALYWYRQSLGQGPEFLIYFQGTGAADDSGLPNDRFFAVRPEGSVSTLKIQRTERGDSAVYLCASSLPGGTDTQYFGPGTRLTVL.

This clone was observed a few times. This CDR3 is CASRVTGTEAFF. DNA of the CDR3: TGTGCCAGCAGGGTTACGGGCACTGAAGCTTTCTTT. The rearrangement uses TRBV28 and TRBJ1-1, with D unclear. The CDR3 has 12 residues. V gave up 6 bases and J gave up 4 bases, with 9 bases separating them. Germline assignment: CDR1 MDHEN and CDR2 SYDVKM.

This chain connects TRBV7-9 to TRBJ2-7, with D perhaps matching TRBD1 (5 bases). CDR1 SEHNR and CDR2 FQNEAQ come from the germline V gene (reference sequence). This CDR3 region has 14 residues. V was pared by 1 base and J by 2 bases, with 9 bases between. CDR3 in amino acids: CASSLEGRAYEQYF. The CDR3 nucleotides read TGTGCCAGCAGCTTAGAGGGCAGGGCCTACGAGCAGTACTTC.

V is TRBV14 and J is TRBJ2-2; 8 bases agree with TRBD2. The germline V gene has CDR1 SGHDN and CDR2 FVKESK. CDR3 length: 16 amino acids. With 0 bases clipped from V and 6 bases from J, the junction kept 6 bases outside the gene matches. Here the CDR3 reads CASSQDGTRYAGELFF. CDR3 in DNA: TGTGCCAGCAGCCAAGATGGGACTAGGTACGCCGGGGAGCTGTTTTTT.

V gene TRBV7-9 combines with J gene TRBJ2-1, with D tentatively TRBD2 (6 bases). The CDR3 is 17 residues long. Deletions cut 2 bases from V and 1 base from J, with 15 bases between. The germline V gene encodes CDR1 SEHNR and CDR2 FQNEAQ (reference sequence). The CDR3 region is CASSLILASNSYNEQFF. CDR3 in DNA: TGTGCCAGCAGCTTAATTCTAGCGTCAAATTCCTACAATGAGCAGTTCTTC.

V gene TRBV4-3 combines with J gene TRBJ2-5, with TRBD2 identical over 11 bases. The CDR3 sequence is 15 residues long. Unmatched junction bases numbered 10, after V lost 0 bases and J lost 13 bases. CDR1 LGHNA and CDR2 YSLEER come from the germline V gene. DNA of the CDR3: TGCGCCAGCAGCCAAGATCAACTAGCGGGAGCTTCACCGTACTTC. Encoded protein: CASSQDQLAGASPYF.

The rearrangement joins TRBV2 to TRBJ1-6, with D unclear. The V and J ends lost 4 bases and 8 bases respectively, with 6 bases between them. This CDR3 is 12 amino acids long. CDR1 SNHLY and CDR2 FYNNEI come from the germline V gene. In DNA, the CDR3 is TGTGCCAGCAGTGTCGGGGATTCACCCCTCCACTTT. Translation: CASSVGDSPLHF.

This clone was picked up one time. The V and J genes are TRBV27 and TRBJ1-5; 10 bases align to TRBD1. The CDR3 length is 15 residues. Trimming at V came to 6 bases and at J to 6 bases, leaving 8 bases not matched to a gene. From germline, CDR1 is MNHEY and CDR2 SMNVEV (reference sequence). The CDR3 DNA sequence: TGTGCCAGCAGGGAGGGACAGGGGACTTTTCAGCCCCAGCATTTT. Its translation is CASREGQGTFQPQHF.

V gene TRBV5-1 combines with J gene TRBJ2-5, with TRBD2 matching 8 bases. J lost 7 bases, V lost 4 bases, and 15 bases had no gene match. Germline V gene data show CDR1 as SGHRS and CDR2 as YFSETQ. This CDR3 has 16 residues. CDR3 sequence: CASSPNLGGGFPTQYF. CDR3 coding DNA: TGCGCCAGCAGCCCAAACCTCGGGGGGGGGTTTCCGACCCAGTACTTC.

This clone was recorded only once. This chain connects TRBV5-1 to TRBJ1-1, with 9 nucleotides matching TRBD1. The V segment lost 0 bases and the J segment 12 bases; nucleotides outside the gene matches: 12. CDR3 length equals 15 residues. Germline V lookup: CDR1 SGHRS, CDR2 YFSETQ. CDR3 sequence: CASSLESDRGFKTFF. The CDR3, as DNA: TGCGCCAGCAGCTTGGAGTCAGACAGGGGGTTCAAGACTTTCTTT.

In this sample, this clone turned up once. The chain employs TRBV27 and TRBJ2-7; 9 bases are shared with TRBD2. This CDR3 spans 16 amino acids. Germline loops: CDR1 MNHEY, CDR2 SMNVEV (reference sequence). The ends lost 1 base at V and 5 bases at J; junction bases unmatched: 9. CDR3 protein: CASSLYGAGTSNEQYF. CDR3 nucleotide sequence: TGTGCCAGCAGTTTATACGGGGCCGGGACTAGCAACGAGCAGTACTTC.